Sequencing of this T cell receptor (beta chain) was carried out in a study of vaccination effects on CD4 cells after COVID-19. Study in general: Post-vaccine specimens arrived a median 72 days past the second dose.

ViraFEST assay sequencing came after antigen-specific CD4+ T cells were expanded with viral peptide pools. Scientists isolated CD4+ T cells after an approximately 10-day culture period ended. Either the BNT162b2 or mRNA-1273 vaccine was given to participants in two doses. Absence of prior SARS-CoV-2 infection characterized the vaccine recipients, who showed negative nucleocapsid antibodies. As to this clone: What it binds is not known.

Trimming stripped 11 bases from V and 4 bases from J, with 13 bases between. The CDR3 runs 12 residues. Germline CDR1 is MDHEN and CDR2 is SYDVKM. Whole-study results and caveats: Marked clonal contraction was seen late after vaccination (in both infection- and vaccine-induced clones). Just 1 of 255 vaccine-induced clones in healthy recipients was cross-reactive.

TCRdb keeps only in-frame clones here, not all; method: immunoSEQ multiplex PCR. The sample holds roughly 34,000 clones; around 80% are singletons and the top ten take more than 1.3%. This chain links TRBV28 with TRBJ2-3; a weak D match, TRBD2 (6 bases). The source material was CD4+ T cells from PBMCs cultured with HCoV-NL63 spike peptides, sampled after COVID-19 vaccination. The clonotype originates from a human donor who received a COVID-19 vaccine. Some clones in this sample may be carry-over from other donors' samples. The DNA of the CDR3 is TGTGCCTGGGCGGGGTTGGCAGATACGCAGTATTTT. This codes for CAWAGLADTQYF.